The subject of this entry is one T cell receptor (beta chain). What it binds is unknown. In preparing the TRB cDNA libraries, 5' RACE with UMI labels was used. TCRdb re-called the 5' RACE reads, yielding one record per CDR3 amino acid sequence without DNA. In all, the sample yields around 60,000 distinct CDR3 sequences. This sample was taken from a study of CXCR3-negative and CXCR3-positive naive CD8 T cells. The study's findings and limits: For naive cells, CXCR3-negative and CXCR3-positive subsets had similar TRBV-TRBJ usage; for memory cells, usage differed. TRB CDR3s of CXCR3-positive naive cells were more hydrophobic than those of CXCR3-negative naive cells.

Researchers sorted approximately 290,000 cells of each CD8+ T cell subset in triplicate. Within the CD8+ T cell compartment, naive cells were CD45RO-CCR7+CD27+CD95-. Germline CDR1 reads SQVTM; CDR2 reads ANQGSEA. The CDR3 is 13 amino acids. The origin of this receptor is a human donor in good health. Some clones in this sample may be carry-over from other donors' samples. The sample was naive CXCR3+ CD8+ T cells from blood. This sample's subset: CD45RO-CCR7+CD27+CD95- naive CD8+ T cells expressing CXCR3 (TNR3+). This sequence joins TRBV29-1 and TRBJ2-5; TCRdb picks TRBD2, but there is no DNA to check that call. The CDR3 sequence is CSDVRGYQETQYF.